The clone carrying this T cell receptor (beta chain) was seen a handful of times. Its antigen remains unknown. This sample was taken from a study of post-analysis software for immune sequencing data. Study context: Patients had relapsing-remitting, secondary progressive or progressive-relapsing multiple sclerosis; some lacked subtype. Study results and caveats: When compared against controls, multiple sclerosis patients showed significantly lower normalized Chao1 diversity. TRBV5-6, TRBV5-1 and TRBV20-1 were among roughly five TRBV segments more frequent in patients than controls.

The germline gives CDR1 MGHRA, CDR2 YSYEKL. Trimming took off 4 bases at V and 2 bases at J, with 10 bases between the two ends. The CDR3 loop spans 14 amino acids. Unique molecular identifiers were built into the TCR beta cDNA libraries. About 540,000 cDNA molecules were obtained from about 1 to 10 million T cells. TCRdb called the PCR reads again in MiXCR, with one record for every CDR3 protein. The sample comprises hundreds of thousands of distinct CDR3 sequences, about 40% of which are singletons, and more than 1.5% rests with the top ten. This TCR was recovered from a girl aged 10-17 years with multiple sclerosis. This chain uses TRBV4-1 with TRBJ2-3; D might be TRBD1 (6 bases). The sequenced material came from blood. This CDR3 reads CASSPGQFTDTQYF. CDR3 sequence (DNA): TGCGCCAGCAGCCCCGGACAGTTCACAGATACGCAGTATTTT.